This TCR beta chain was recorded in a study of T-cell memory formation after mild COVID-19. Using its own MiXCR run on the 5' RACE reads, TCRdb lists one record per CDR3 protein. Of around 190,000 distinct CDR3 sequences listed, less than 20% were seen once; the top ten hold 3.5% to 5%. CDR3 size: 13 residues. The germline CDR1 and CDR2 sequences are SQVTM and ANQGSEA. Trimming cost V 5 bases and J 7 bases; bases outside gene matches: 9. The rearrangement links TRBV29-1 to TRBJ2-7, with 9 bases aligning to TRBD1. This TCR came from a man aged 18-30 years who had mild COVID-19 (a few samples of this study predate the infection). Cell type and time point are not known. Sequences were obtained from PBMCs or a T cell subset sorted from them (not recorded which). The CDR3 nucleotides read TGCAGCGTTATGGACAGGGGAGAAAGAGAGCAGTACTTC. Translation gives CSVMDRGEREQYF.